This is a list of T cell receptor beta chains from one sample in a study of blood T cells in healthy people across ages. TCRdb re-analysed the 5' RACE reads in MiXCR, keeping a single row per CDR3 protein. The sample holds 1.5 million to 1.9 million distinct CDR3 sequences; about 45% are singletons and the top ten take more than 4%. Sequenced material: blood. Receptors originate from a woman in her late teens or twenties in good health. The CDR3 runs from the conserved cysteine through the conserved F or W. Fields, in order: J gene, V gene, clone size, D gene, CDR3 protein, CDR3 DNA. A D gene is named only where the DNA matches it firmly. Clone size is not always given. Where it is, it says once, few, many or a class for expanded clones.

J: TRBJ1-2; V: TRBV12-3/TRBV12-4; size: NA; D: NA; CDR3: CASATRGGKDGYTF; DNA: TGTGCCAGCGCCACCAGAGGAGGGAAGGATGGCTACACCTTC
J: TRBJ2-2; V: TRBV2; size: NA; D: TRBD2; CDR3: CASRALAGSNTGELFF; DNA: TGTGCCAGCAGGGCGCTAGCGGGGAGTAACACCGGGGAGCTGTTTTTT
J: TRBJ2-2; V: TRBV6-2/TRBV6-3; size: NA; D: TRBD1; CDR3: CASSFTPGQPNTGELFF; DNA: TGTGCCAGCAGTTTTACTCCGGGACAGCCGAACACCGGGGAGCTGTTTTTT
J: TRBJ2-3; V: TRBV4-3; size: NA; D: NA; CDR3: CASSPPQGSSTDTQYF; DNA: TGCGCCAGCAGCCCCCCGCAGGGTTCGAGCACAGATACGCAGTATTTT
J: TRBJ2-1; V: TRBV20-1; size: few; D: TRBD2; CDR3: CSAKTSGRSSEQFF; DNA: TGCAGTGCCAAGACTAGCGGGAGATCTAGTGAGCAGTTCTTC
J: TRBJ1-2; V: TRBV19; size: many; D: NA; CDR3: CASNKQDYYGYTF; DNA: TGTGCCAGTAACAAACAGGACTACTATGGCTACACCTTC
J: TRBJ2-3; V: TRBV28; size: NA; D: NA; CDR3: CASRPPGRYTDTQYF; DNA: TGTGCCAGCAGGCCCCCGGGACGTTACACAGATACGCAGTATTTT
J: TRBJ1-1; V: TRBV7-9; size: NA; D: NA; CDR3: CASSSGVANTEAFF; DNA: TGTGCCAGCAGTTCGGGGGTGGCGAACACTGAAGCTTTCTTT
J: TRBJ1-2; V: TRBV29-1; size: few; D: TRBD1; CDR3: CSAKQTGVAGYTF; DNA: TGCAGCGCCAAACAGACAGGGGTGGCTGGCTACACCTTC
J: TRBJ1-1; V: TRBV7-9; size: few; D: TRBD1; CDR3: CASSLFEQGGIEAFF; DNA: TGTGCCAGCAGCTTATTCGAACAGGGGGGAATTGAAGCTTTCTTT
J: TRBJ2-1; V: TRBV6-2/TRBV6-3; size: few; D: TRBD2; CDR3: CASFSGGGSYNEQFF; DNA: TGTGCCAGCTTCAGTGGGGGGGGCTCCTACAATGAGCAGTTCTTC
J: TRBJ1-6; V: TRBV6-5; size: NA; D: NA; CDR3: CASSSVMGNSPLHF; DNA: TGTGCCAGCAGCTCCGTCATGGGGAATTCACCCCTCCACTTT
J: TRBJ2-1; V: TRBV4-1; size: few; D: NA; CDR3: CASSQGTGELNEQFF; DNA: TGCGCCAGCAGCCAAGGGACGGGGGAGCTGAATGAGCAGTTCTTC
J: TRBJ1-1; V: TRBV4-3; size: NA; D: NA; CDR3: CASSHVGTGAEAFF; DNA: TGCGCCAGCAGCCACGTTGGGACGGGAGCTGAAGCTTTCTTT
J: TRBJ2-2; V: TRBV5-1; size: many; D: NA; CDR3: CASSLPREELFF; DNA: TGCGCCAGCAGCCTGCCAAGGGAGGAGCTGTTTTTT
J: TRBJ2-7; V: TRBV3-1; size: few; D: NA; CDR3: CASSQAGAHYEQYF; DNA: TGTGCCAGCAGCCAAGCAGGGGCCCACTACGAGCAGTACTTC
J: TRBJ2-3; V: TRBV29-1; size: NA; D: TRBD2; CDR3: CSGKREGFTDTQYF; DNA: TGCAGCGGAAAGCGGGAGGGTTTCACAGATACGCAGTATTTT
J: TRBJ1-2; V: TRBV20-1; size: NA; D: NA; CDR3: CSARAGFAYGYTF; DNA: TGCAGTGCTAGAGCAGGGTTTGCCTATGGCTACACCTTC
J: TRBJ2-7; V: TRBV20-1; size: NA; D: NA; CDR3: CSAQFHYEQYF; DNA: TGCAGTGCGCAATTTCACTACGAGCAGTACTTC
J: TRBJ2-7; V: TRBV5-1; size: NA; D: NA; CDR3: CASSPQGTHEQYF; DNA: TGCGCCAGCAGCCCTCAGGGTACCCACGAGCAGTACTTC
J: TRBJ1-1; V: TRBV4-1; size: NA; D: TRBD1; CDR3: CASSQDGGGRTFF; DNA: TGCGCCAGCAGCCAAGATGGAGGGGGCAGAACTTTCTTT
J: TRBJ1-6; V: TRBV18; size: NA; D: NA; CDR3: CASSPLVSRSSPLHF; DNA: TGTGCCAGCTCACCGCTAGTCTCCAGGAGCAGTCCCCTCCACTTT
J: TRBJ1-1; V: TRBV29-1; size: few; D: TRBD1; CDR3: CSVEGQGMNTEAFF; DNA: TGCAGCGTTGAAGGACAGGGGATGAACACTGAAGCTTTCTTT
J: TRBJ2-7; V: TRBV6-2/TRBV6-3; size: NA; D: NA; CDR3: CASSFRRYSAGEQYF; DNA: TGTGCCAGCAGTTTCAGGCGCTACTCCGCCGGAGAGCAGTACTTC
J: TRBJ2-1; V: TRBV2; size: NA; D: NA; CDR3: CASIWGGAEDNEQFF; DNA: TGTGCCAGCATATGGGGCGGGGCAGAAGACAATGAGCAGTTCTTC
J: TRBJ1-2; V: TRBV12-3/TRBV12-4; size: few; D: NA; CDR3: CASSRNLGGYTF; DNA: TGTGCCAGCAGCAGAAACCTGGGGGGCTACACCTTC
J: TRBJ2-3; V: TRBV28; size: few; D: TRBD2; CDR3: CASSLWTSEKGTDTQYF; DNA: TGTGCCAGCAGTTTATGGACTAGCGAGAAGGGCACAGATACGCAGTATTTT
J: TRBJ1-4; V: TRBV3-1; size: NA; D: TRBD1; CDR3: CASSRRTGSSEKLFF; DNA: TGTGCCAGCAGCCGCCGGACAGGGAGTAGCGAAAAACTGTTTTTT
J: TRBJ1-5; V: TRBV7-2; size: few; D: NA; CDR3: CASTSLLTSNQPQHF; DNA: TGTGCCAGCACCAGCCTTCTTACGAGCAATCAGCCCCAGCATTTT
J: TRBJ1-1; V: TRBV28; size: few; D: NA; CDR3: CASSNQRAGLDFTEAFF; DNA: TGTGCCAGCAGTAACCAGAGGGCAGGGTTAGATTTCACTGAAGCTTTCTTT
J: TRBJ1-5; V: TRBV10-3; size: NA; D: NA; CDR3: CAISAAENQPQHF; DNA: TGTGCCATCAGTGCGGCAGAAAATCAGCCCCAGCATTTT
J: TRBJ2-1; V: TRBV28; size: NA; D: TRBD2; CDR3: CASSTSGPGYEQFF; DNA: TGTGCCAGCAGCACTAGCGGTCCGGGGTATGAGCAGTTCTTC
J: TRBJ2-3; V: TRBV9; size: NA; D: TRBD2; CDR3: CASGSGGVLYTDTQYF; DNA: TGTGCCAGCGGATCGGGGGGGGTTTTGTACACAGATACGCAGTATTTT
J: TRBJ2-7; V: TRBV5-1; size: NA; D: NA; CDR3: CASSSPSRGTYEQYF; DNA: TGCGCCAGCAGCTCACCCTCGCGGGGTACCTACGAGCAGTACTTC
J: TRBJ1-1; V: TRBV7-4; size: NA; D: NA; CDR3: CASSLAVPGAFF; DNA: TGTGCCAGCAGCTTAGCGGTGCCGGGAGCTTTCTTT
J: TRBJ1-2; V: TRBV4-3; size: few; D: NA; CDR3: CASSQDRFNYGYTF; DNA: TGCGCCAGCAGCCAAGATCGGTTTAACTATGGCTACACCTTC
J: TRBJ2-2; V: TRBV12-1; size: few; D: NA; CDR3: CASSSDGTANTGELFF; DNA: TGTGCCAGCAGCTCGGACGGGACGGCGAACACCGGGGAGCTGTTTTTT